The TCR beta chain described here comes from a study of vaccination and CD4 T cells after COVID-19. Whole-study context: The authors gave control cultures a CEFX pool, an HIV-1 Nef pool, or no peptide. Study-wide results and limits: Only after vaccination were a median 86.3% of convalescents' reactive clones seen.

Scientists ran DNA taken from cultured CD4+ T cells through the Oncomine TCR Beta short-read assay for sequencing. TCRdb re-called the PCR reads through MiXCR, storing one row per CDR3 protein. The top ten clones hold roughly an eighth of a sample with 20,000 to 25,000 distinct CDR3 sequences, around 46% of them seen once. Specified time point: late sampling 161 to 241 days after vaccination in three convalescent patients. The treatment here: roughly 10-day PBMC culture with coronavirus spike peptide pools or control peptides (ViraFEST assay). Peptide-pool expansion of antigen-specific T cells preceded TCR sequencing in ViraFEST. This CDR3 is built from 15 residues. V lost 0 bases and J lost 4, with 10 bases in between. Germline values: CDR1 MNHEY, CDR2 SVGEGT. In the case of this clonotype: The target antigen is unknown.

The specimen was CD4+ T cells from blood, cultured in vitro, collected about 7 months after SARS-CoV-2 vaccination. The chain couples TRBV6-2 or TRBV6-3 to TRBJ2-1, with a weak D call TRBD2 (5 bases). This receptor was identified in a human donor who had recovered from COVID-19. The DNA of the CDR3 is TGTGCCAGCAGTTACTCGCCTAGCAGATACAATGAGCAGTTCTTC. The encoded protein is CASSYSPSRYNEQFF.